This TCR beta chain was observed in a study of T cells in Graves' hyperthyroidism and ophthalmopathy. Using RNA transcripts as the source, TCR beta CDR3 regions were amplified. The primer set for the first-round RT-PCR of the TCR CDR3 was HTBI. TCRdb fed the multiplex PCR reads into MiXCR, producing one record per CDR3 protein. This table holds around 520,000 distinct CDR3 sequences, 12% to 15% found once. V was trimmed by 5 bases and J by 0 bases, leaving 8 bases between them. From germline, CDR1 is SGHVS and CDR2 FQNEAQ. The CDR3 totals 14 residues. PBMCs were obtained from 7.5 to 10 ml fresh peripheral blood. This clonotype was seen at least ten times.

V usage is TRBV7-8 and J usage is TRBJ1-3, with D perhaps TRBD1 (5 bases). This clonotype originated in a woman aged 35 to 49 with Graves' hyperthyroidism. The sequenced sample consisted of blood. The CDR3 nucleotides are TGTGCCAGCAGCCAAGACAGCTCTGGAAACACCATATATTTT. This translates into CASSQDSSGNTIYF.